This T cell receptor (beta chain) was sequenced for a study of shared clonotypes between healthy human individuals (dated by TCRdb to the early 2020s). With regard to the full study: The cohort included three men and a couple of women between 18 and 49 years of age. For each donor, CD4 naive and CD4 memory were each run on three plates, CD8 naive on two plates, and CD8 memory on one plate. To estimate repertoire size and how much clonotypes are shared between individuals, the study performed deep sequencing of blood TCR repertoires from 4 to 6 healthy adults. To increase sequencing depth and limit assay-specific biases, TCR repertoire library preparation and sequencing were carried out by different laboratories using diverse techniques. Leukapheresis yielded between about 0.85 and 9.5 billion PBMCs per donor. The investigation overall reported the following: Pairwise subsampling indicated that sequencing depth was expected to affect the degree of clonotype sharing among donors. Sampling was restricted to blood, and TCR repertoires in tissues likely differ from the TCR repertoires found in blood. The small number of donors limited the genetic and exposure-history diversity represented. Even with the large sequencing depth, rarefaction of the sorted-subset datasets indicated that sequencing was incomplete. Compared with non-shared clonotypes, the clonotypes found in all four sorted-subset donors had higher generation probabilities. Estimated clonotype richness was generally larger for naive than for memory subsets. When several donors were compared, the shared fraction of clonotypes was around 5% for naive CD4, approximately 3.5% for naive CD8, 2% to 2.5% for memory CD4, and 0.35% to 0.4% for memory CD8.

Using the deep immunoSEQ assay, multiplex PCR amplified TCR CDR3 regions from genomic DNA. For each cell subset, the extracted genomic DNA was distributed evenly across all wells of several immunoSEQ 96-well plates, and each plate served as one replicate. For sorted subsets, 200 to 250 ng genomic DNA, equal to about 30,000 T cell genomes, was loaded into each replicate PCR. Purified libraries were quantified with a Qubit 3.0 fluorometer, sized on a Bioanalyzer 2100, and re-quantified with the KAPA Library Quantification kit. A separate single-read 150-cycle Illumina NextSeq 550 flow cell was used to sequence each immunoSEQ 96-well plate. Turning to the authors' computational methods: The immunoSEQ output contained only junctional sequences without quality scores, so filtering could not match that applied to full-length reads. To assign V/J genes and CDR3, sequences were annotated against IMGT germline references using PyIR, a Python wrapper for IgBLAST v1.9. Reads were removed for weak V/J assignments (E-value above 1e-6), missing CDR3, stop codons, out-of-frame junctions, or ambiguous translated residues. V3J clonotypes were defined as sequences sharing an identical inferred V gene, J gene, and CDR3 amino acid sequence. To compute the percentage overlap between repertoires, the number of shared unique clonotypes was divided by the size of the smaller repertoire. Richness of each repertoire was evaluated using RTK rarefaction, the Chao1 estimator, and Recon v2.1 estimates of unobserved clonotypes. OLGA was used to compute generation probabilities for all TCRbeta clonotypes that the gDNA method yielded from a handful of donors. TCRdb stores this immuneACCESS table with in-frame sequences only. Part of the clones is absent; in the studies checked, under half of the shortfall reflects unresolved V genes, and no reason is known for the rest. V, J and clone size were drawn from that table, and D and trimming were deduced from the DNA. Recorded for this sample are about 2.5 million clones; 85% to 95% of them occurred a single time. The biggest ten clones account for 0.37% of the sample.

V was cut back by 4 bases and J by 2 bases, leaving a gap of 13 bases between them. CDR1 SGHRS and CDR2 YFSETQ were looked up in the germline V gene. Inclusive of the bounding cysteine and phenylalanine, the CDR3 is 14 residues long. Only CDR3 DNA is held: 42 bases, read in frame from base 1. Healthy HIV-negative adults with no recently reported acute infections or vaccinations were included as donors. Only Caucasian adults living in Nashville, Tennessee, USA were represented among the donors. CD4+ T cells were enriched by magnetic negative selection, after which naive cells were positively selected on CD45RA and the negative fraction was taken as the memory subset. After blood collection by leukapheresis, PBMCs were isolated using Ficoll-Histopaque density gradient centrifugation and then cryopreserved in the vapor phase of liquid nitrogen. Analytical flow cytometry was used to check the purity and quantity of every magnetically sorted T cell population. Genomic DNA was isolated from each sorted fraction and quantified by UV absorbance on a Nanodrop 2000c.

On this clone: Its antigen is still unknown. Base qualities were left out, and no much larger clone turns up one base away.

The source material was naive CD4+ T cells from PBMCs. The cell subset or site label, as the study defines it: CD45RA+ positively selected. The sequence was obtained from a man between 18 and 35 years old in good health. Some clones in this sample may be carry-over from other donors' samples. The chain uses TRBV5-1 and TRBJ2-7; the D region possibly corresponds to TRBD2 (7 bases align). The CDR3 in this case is CASSRGGRAYEQYF. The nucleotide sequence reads TGCGCCAGCAGCCGCGGGGGCAGGGCCTACGAGCAGTACTTC.